Reported below is one T cell receptor (beta chain). Its antigen remains unknown. This CDR3 has 13 residues. V lost 7 bases, J lost 7 bases, and 16 bases lay in between. The germline V gene has CDR1 ENHRY and CDR2 SYGVKD. The data belong to a study of a mutant IDH1 vaccine in newly diagnosed glioma. On the study more broadly: Eight vaccinations were given in weeks 1, 3, 5, 7, 11, 15, 19 and 23. Vaccines began 4-6 weeks after radiotherapy alone, or with temozolomide cycles. Previous care, which was radiotherapy, temozolomide, or both, most often involved both.

Data came from immunoSEQ multiplex PCR; TCRdb stores just in-frame clones and leaves some out. The sample shows around 80,000 clones, more than 80% of them seen only once. Described time point: week 23, last vaccination. Each vaccine dose was 300 ug of mutant IDH1 20-mer peptide, with topical imiquimod. Study results and caveats: Across multiple MHC alleles, 85% to 95% of patients had vaccine-induced responses.

This sequence joins TRBV10-3 and TRBJ1-2; a weak D match, TRBD1 (5 bases). This sequence was found in a woman aged 45-65 years with glioma. Here the sequenced sample was PBMCs, taken from a glioma patient whose treatment included an IDH1 peptide vaccine. CDR3 bases: TGTGCCATCACCCCTGGGGCAGAGGGTGGCTACACCTTC. Encoded protein: CAITPGAEGGYTF.